The clone carrying this T cell receptor (beta chain) was observed a few times. Its antigen is currently unknown. These data come from a study of OX40 agonist ivuxolimab in advanced cancers. The study's findings and limits: There were also nonresponders showing low normalized T-cell clonal expansion.

Blood specimens came from baseline, cycle 4 day 1, and cycle 7 day 1. The CDR3 extends over 15 amino acids. CDR1 and CDR2 from the germline V gene are SEHNR and FQNEAQ (reference sequence). The J segment lost 3 bases and the V segment lost 5 bases, leaving 8 bases of the junction unmatched. Method: immunoSEQ multiplex PCR; TCRdb's copy keeps in-frame clones and lacks some. The data contain roughly 60,000 clones, over 75% of them singletons. Sequencing used CD4+ or CD8+ T cells sorted from blood, obtained in a trial of the OX40 agonist ivuxolimab. J is TRBJ1-2 and V is TRBV7-9; 8 bases map to TRBD1. The sequence came from an adult with an advanced solid tumor such as melanoma, head and neck, liver or kidney cancer. In nucleotides, the CDR3 is TGTGCCAGCAGCACAACAGGGGGATATGACTATGGCTACACCTTC. It codes for CASSTTGGYDYGYTF.